This section outlines one T cell receptor (beta chain) sequence together with its context. Lactation, pregnancy, other autoimmune disease or uncontrolled infection excluded patients. From RNA transcripts, TCR beta CDR3 regions were amplified. The TCR CDR3 was amplified in a first-round RT-PCR using the HTBI primer set. Via MiXCR, TCRdb re-called the multiplex PCR reads, giving one row per CDR3 protein. In the table there are a few hundred thousand distinct CDR3 sequences, 46% of which are singletons. This sample was taken from a study of T cells in Graves' hyperthyroidism and ophthalmopathy. The CDR3 has 16 amino acids. V was shortened by 0 bases and J by 11 bases, with 17 bases between the two germline ends. The germline gives CDR1 ENHRY, CDR2 SYGVKD.

This sequence was found in an adult woman with Graves' disease, either hyperthyroidism or ophthalmopathy (not recorded which). The J gene is TRBJ1-6, the V gene TRBV10-3, with D possibly TRBD1 on 5 matching bases. Sequences were obtained from peripheral blood or thyroid tissue (not recorded which). The CDR3 loop is CAISESSGAAGPPLHF. CDR3 bases: TGTGCCATCAGTGAGTCGTCCGGGGCAGCAGGTCCACCCCTCCACTTT.